These T cell receptor beta chains were read from a single sample in a study of liver allograft versus peripheral blood T cells. TCRdb itself ran the reads through MiXCR, one entry per CDR3 protein. This table has about 14,000 distinct CDR3 sequences, approximately 20% appearing once. The source is a human patient who had a liver transplant. Some of the T cells may derive from the graft donor. Both conserved end residues are part of each CDR3. A D gene is named only where the DNA matches it firmly. Not every row has a clone size; where given, it reads once, few, many or a size class.

j_gene	v_gene	d_gene	abundance	CDR3aa	CDR3nt
TRBJ1-5	TRBV6-2/TRBV6-3	NA	NA	CASSVGQHNQPQHF	TGTGCCAGCAGCGTTGGACAGCACAATCAGCCCCAGCATTTT
TRBJ1-5	TRBV6-1	NA	many	CASSWADSNQPQHF	TGTGCCAGCAGTTGGGCGGATAGCAATCAGCCCCAGCATTTT
TRBJ1-2	TRBV5-6	TRBD1	few	CASILTGIREYGYTF	TGTGCCAGCATACTGACAGGGATTCGAGAGTATGGCTACACCTTC
TRBJ1-6	TRBV5-6	NA	many	CASSLAGTNNSPLHF	TGTGCCAGCAGCTTGGCCGGGACAAATAATTCACCCCTCCACTTT
TRBJ1-1	TRBV19	TRBD1	medium-sized	CASSIGQAYTEAFF	TGTGCCAGTAGTATTGGACAGGCATACACTGAAGCTTTCTTT
TRBJ1-4	TRBV29-1	TRBD1	medium-sized	CSVGLTGGREKLFF	TGCAGCGTCGGCTTAACAGGGGGAAGAGAAAAACTGTTTTTT
TRBJ1-2	TRBV7-9	NA	NA	CASTRSMRGYTF	TGTGCCAGCACGCGGTCCATGAGGGGCTACACCTTC
TRBJ2-7	TRBV7-2	NA	few	CASSGFYEQYF	TGTGCCAGCAGCGGATTTTATGAGCAGTACTTC
TRBJ1-6	TRBV11-1	TRBD1	NA	CASSARTGEGQNSPLHF	TGTGCCAGCAGCGCTAGGACAGGGGAAGGGCAGAATTCACCCCTCCACTTT
TRBJ1-1	TRBV18	NA	medium-sized	CASSPPSETSEAFF	TGTGCCAGCTCACCACCGAGTGAGACTTCTGAAGCTTTCTTT
TRBJ1-1	TRBV6-5	NA	many	CASSYAGVGTEAFF	TGTGCCAGCAGTTACGCCGGGGTCGGCACTGAAGCTTTCTTT
TRBJ1-1	TRBV19	NA	many	CATNMATYGNTEAFF	TGTGCCACCAACATGGCGACATATGGGAACACTGAAGCTTTCTTT
TRBJ1-4	TRBV19	NA	medium-sized	CASSIGTTTNEKLFF	TGTGCCAGTAGTATAGGGACAACAACTAATGAAAAACTGTTTTTT
TRBJ1-3	TRBV6-5	NA	many	CASSLTGSPGNTIYF	TGTGCCAGCAGTCTGACAGGCTCTCCTGGAAACACCATATATTTT
TRBJ1-6	TRBV19	TRBD1	large	CASSIDPGQGYSPLHF	TGTGCCAGTAGTATAGATCCGGGACAGGGCTATTCACCCCTCCACTTT
TRBJ2-3	TRBV11-2	TRBD1	NA	CASSLGTGYTDTQYF	TGTGCCAGCAGCTTGGGGACAGGGTACACAGATACGCAGTATTTT
TRBJ1-4	TRBV19	TRBD1	NA	CASSKEQGAWEKLFF	TGTGCCAGTAGTAAGGAACAGGGGGCTTGGGAAAAACTGTTTTTT
TRBJ2-1	TRBV7-2	TRBD2	NA	CASRSSGVVNEQFF	TGTGCCAGCAGAAGTAGCGGGGTAGTTAATGAGCAGTTCTTC
TRBJ2-1	TRBV10-1	TRBD2	NA	CASSDGTSGVDEQFF	TGCGCCAGCAGTGACGGGACTAGCGGGGTCGATGAGCAGTTCTTC
TRBJ1-1	TRBV29-1	NA	medium-sized	CSVEDRAAFF	TGCAGCGTTGAAGACAGGGCAGCTTTCTTT
TRBJ1-4	TRBV6-6	NA	medium-sized	CASTLAGNEKLFF	TGTGCCAGCACCCTGGCGGGGAATGAAAAACTGTTTTTT
TRBJ1-1	TRBV7-9	NA	many	CASSLLGSNTEAFF	TGTGCCAGCAGCTTACTGGGCAGTAACACTGAAGCTTTCTTT
TRBJ2-7	TRBV7-2	NA	NA	CASSSYYEQYF	TGTGCCAGCAGCTCCTACTACGAGCAGTACTTC
TRBJ2-7	TRBV5-4	TRBD1	few	CASSFGQGPPDSEQYF	TGTGCCAGCAGCTTTGGACAGGGCCCTCCGGACAGCGAGCAGTACTTC
TRBJ1-1	TRBV20-1	TRBD1	NA	CSARDGTGVTEAFF	TGCAGTGCTAGAGATGGGACAGGGGTTACTGAAGCTTTCTTT
TRBJ1-2	TRBV6-1	NA	many	CASSDWTLPQGYTF	TGTGCCAGCAGTGACTGGACTCTCCCTCAAGGCTACACCTTC
TRBJ1-2	TRBV19	NA	NA	CASSIMTTGAYGYTF	TGTGCCAGTAGTATAATGACGACAGGAGCCTATGGCTACACCTTC
TRBJ2-5	TRBV12-3/TRBV12-4	NA	NA	CASSPQASAETQYF	TGTGCCAGCAGTCCTCAGGCTAGCGCGGAGACCCAGTACTTC
TRBJ1-4	TRBV6-1	TRBD1	many	CASSEWKGAHTEKLFF	TGTGCCAGCAGTGAATGGAAGGGGGCCCATACTGAAAAACTGTTTTTT
TRBJ1-1	TRBV29-1	TRBD1	NA	CSGTGGAYNTEAFF	TGCAGCGGGACAGGGGGCGCATATAACACTGAAGCTTTCTTT
TRBJ1-6	TRBV5-4	TRBD1	medium-sized	CASSLGVAGTVSSPLHF	TGTGCCAGCAGCTTGGGGGTGGCCGGGACAGTTTCGTCACCCCTCCACTTT
TRBJ1-2	TRBV6-5	NA	medium-sized	CASKADRLLRGGYTF	TGTGCCAGCAAGGCAGACCGTTTATTGAGGGGTGGCTACACCTTC
TRBJ2-7	TRBV6-1	NA	many	CASSESGYEQYF	TGTGCCAGCAGTGAATCCGGCTACGAGCAGTACTTC
TRBJ2-3	TRBV29-1	TRBD2	many	CSVGGGADTQYF	TGCAGCGTTGGGGGGGGAGCAGATACGCAGTATTTT
TRBJ1-5	TRBV6-5	NA	NA	CASSPLPSFGGQPQHF	TGTGCCAGCAGTCCCCTGCCATCCTTTGGGGGTCAGCCCCAGCATTTT
TRBJ1-1	TRBV7-2	NA	many	CASSPHAGGDGNTEAFF	TGTGCCAGCAGCCCTCATGCCGGGGGCGACGGGAACACTGAAGCTTTCTTT
TRBJ1-1	TRBV27	NA	medium-sized	CASSGSTAQNTEAFF	TGTGCCAGCAGTGGATCGACAGCCCAGAACACTGAAGCTTTCTTT
TRBJ2-7	TRBV20-1	TRBD1	NA	CSAATGTGAAEQYF	TGCAGTGCTGCAACCGGGACAGGAGCCGCCGAGCAGTACTTC
TRBJ1-1	TRBV5-6	TRBD1	many	CASSGTGGNTEAFF	TGTGCCAGCAGCGGGACAGGGGGCAACACTGAAGCTTTCTTT
TRBJ2-2	TRBV6-6	TRBD1	few	CASSLSGTGTLTGELFF	TGTGCCAGCAGTTTATCCGGGACAGGGACTTTAACCGGGGAGCTGTTTTTT
TRBJ1-3	TRBV5-4	NA	few	CASSLNPIGTGNTIYF	TGTGCCAGCAGCTTAAACCCCATAGGGACTGGAAACACCATATATTTT
TRBJ1-4	TRBV7-2	NA	many	CASSLRRPEKLFF	TGTGCCAGCAGCTTAAGACGACCTGAAAAACTGTTTTTT
TRBJ1-2	TRBV18	NA	few	CASSPSVLMGRGYTF	TGTGCCAGCTCACCCTCGGTCTTGATGGGGAGGGGCTACACCTTC
TRBJ2-1	TRBV19	NA	NA	CASSTYSYNEQFF	TGTGCCAGTAGTACTTACAGTTACAATGAGCAGTTCTTC
TRBJ1-4	TRBV18	NA	many	CASSPTDGEKLFF	TGTGCCAGCTCACCAACAGACGGTGAAAAACTGTTTTTT
TRBJ1-5	TRBV20-1	TRBD1	NA	CSAKDREGTLRPQHF	TGCAGTGCAAAGGACAGGGAGGGGACCTTACGGCCCCAGCATTTT
TRBJ1-3	TRBV12-3/TRBV12-4	NA	NA	CASCEQISGNTIYF	TGTGCCAGCTGTGAACAGATTTCTGGAAACACCATATATTTT
TRBJ1-1	TRBV7-2	TRBD1	medium-sized	CASSLRQGDKAFF	TGTGCCAGCAGCTTACGACAGGGAGATAAAGCTTTCTTT
TRBJ1-2	TRBV30	NA	NA	CAWSVGPEYSYTF	TGTGCCTGGAGTGTAGGGCCAGAGTATAGCTACACCTTC
TRBJ1-1	TRBV6-1	TRBD1	many	CASRRGQNSEAFF	TGTGCCAGCCGCCGGGGACAGAACTCTGAAGCTTTCTTT